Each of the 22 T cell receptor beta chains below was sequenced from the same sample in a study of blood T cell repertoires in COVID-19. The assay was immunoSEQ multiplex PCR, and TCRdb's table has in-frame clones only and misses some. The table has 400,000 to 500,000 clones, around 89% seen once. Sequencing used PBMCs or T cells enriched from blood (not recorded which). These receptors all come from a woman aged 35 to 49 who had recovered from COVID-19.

The CDR3 nucleotides read TGTGCCAGTAGTATAGATCAGGGGGCGGACACTGAAGCTTTCTTT. Translating it yields CASSIDQGADTEAFF. The V call is TRBV19, the J call TRBJ1-1; 8 nucleotides align to TRBD1. The CDR3 runs 15 residues. Germline-derived CDR1 and CDR2 are LNHDA and SQIVND (reference sequence). V gave up 0 bases and J gave up 3 bases; unmatched junction bases: 3. The full variable domain, its missing parts supplied by reference TRBV19 and TRBJ1-1, is DGGITQSPKYLFRKEGQNVTLSCEQNLNHDAMYWYRQDPGQGLRLIYYSQIVNDFQKGDIAEGYSVSREKKESFPLTVTSAQKNPTAFYLCASSIDQGADTEAFFGQGTRLTVV.

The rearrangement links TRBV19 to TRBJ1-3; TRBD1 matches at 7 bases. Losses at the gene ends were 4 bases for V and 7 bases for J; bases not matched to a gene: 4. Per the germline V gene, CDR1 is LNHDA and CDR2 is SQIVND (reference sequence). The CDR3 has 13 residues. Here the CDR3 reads CASSTGQTNTIYF. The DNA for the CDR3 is TGTGCCAGTAGTACGGGACAGACCAACACCATATATTTT.

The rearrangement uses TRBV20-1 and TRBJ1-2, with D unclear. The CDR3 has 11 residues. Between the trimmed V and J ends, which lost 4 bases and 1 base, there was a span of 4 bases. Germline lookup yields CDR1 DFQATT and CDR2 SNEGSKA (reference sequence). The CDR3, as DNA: TGCAGTGCTAATCGTAACTATGGCTACACCTTC. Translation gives CSANRNYGYTF.

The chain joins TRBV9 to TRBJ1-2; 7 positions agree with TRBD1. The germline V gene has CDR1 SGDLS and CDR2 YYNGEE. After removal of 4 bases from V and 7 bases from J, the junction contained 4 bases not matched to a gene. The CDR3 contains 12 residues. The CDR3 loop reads CASSTYRGGYTF. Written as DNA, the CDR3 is TGTGCCAGCAGCACTTACAGGGGTGGCTACACCTTC.

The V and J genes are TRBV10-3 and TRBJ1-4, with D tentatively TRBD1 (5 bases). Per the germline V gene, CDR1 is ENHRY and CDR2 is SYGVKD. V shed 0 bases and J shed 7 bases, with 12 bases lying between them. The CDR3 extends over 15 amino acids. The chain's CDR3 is CAISESKGRGEKLFF. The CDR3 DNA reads TGTGCCATCAGTGAGTCGAAGGGGCGAGGTGAAAAACTGTTTTTT.

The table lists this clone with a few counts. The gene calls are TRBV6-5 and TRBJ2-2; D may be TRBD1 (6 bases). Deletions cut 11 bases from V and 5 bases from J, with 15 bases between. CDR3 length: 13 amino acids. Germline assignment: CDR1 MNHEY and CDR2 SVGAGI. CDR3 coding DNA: TGTGCCCCAGGGGCGGGTGTTACCGGGGAGCTGTTTTTT. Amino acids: CAPGAGVTGELFF.

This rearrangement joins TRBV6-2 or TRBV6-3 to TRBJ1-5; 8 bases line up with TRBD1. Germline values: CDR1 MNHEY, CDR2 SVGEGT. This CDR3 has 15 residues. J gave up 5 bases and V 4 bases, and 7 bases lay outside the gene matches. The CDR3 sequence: CASSSTGAPHQPQHF. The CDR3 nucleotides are TGTGCCAGCAGTTCGACAGGGGCGCCGCATCAGCCCCAGCATTTT.

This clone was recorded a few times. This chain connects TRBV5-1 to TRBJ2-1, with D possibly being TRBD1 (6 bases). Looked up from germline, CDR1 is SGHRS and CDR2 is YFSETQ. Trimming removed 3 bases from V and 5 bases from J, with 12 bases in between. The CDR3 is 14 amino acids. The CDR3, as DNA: TGCGCCAGCAGCTCCTCTCAGGGGCACAATGAGCAGTTCTTC. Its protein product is CASSSSQGHNEQFF.

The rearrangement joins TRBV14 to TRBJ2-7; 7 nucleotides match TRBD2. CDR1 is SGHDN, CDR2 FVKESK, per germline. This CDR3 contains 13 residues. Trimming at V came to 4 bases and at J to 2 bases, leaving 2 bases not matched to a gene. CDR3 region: CASSPRGAYEQYF. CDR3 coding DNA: TGTGCCAGCAGCCCCCGGGGGGCCTACGAGCAGTACTTC.

The DNA of the CDR3 is TGTGCCAGCTCACCCCAGAGGGCGGGAGATACGCAGTATTTT. It translates to CASSPQRAGDTQYF. The chain is built from TRBV18 and TRBJ2-3, with D possibly TRBD2 on 5 matching bases. The germline gives CDR1 KGHSH, CDR2 LQKENI. The CDR3 covers 14 residues. The V and J ends lost 3 bases and 5 bases respectively, with 12 bases between them.

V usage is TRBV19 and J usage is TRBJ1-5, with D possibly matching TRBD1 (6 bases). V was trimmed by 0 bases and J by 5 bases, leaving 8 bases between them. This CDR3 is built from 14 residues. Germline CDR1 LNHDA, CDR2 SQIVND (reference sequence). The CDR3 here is CASSIEQGYQPQHF. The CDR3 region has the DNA TGTGCCAGTAGTATAGAACAGGGCTATCAGCCCCAGCATTTT.

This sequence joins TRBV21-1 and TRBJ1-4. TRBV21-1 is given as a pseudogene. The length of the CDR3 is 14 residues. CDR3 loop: CASSEGRANEKLFF. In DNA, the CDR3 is TGTGCCAGCAGCGAGGGCAGAGCTAATGAAAAACTGTTTTTT.

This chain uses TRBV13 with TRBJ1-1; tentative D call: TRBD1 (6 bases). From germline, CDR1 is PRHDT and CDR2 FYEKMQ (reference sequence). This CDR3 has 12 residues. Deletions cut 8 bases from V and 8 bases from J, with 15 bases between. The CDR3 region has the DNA TGTGCCAGCCGGGGGGGCAGCTACGAAGCTTTCTTT. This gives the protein CASRGGSYEAFF.

This CDR3 reads CASSLAQGGGVEQYF. The CDR3 bases are TGCGCCAGCAGCTTGGCCCAGGGAGGGGGAGTCGAGCAGTACTTC. The rearrangement links TRBV5-1 to TRBJ2-7; tentatively, D is TRBD2 (7 bases). Germline V gene lookup returns CDR1 SGHRS and CDR2 YFSETQ. Trimming cost V 0 bases and J 6 bases, with 16 bases left between them. The CDR3 extends over 15 amino acids.

Written as DNA, the CDR3 is TGTGCCAGCAGCTTAGATTACAGGGGGCCAAATCAGCCCCAGCATTTT. Translating it yields CASSLDYRGPNQPQHF. J is TRBJ1-5 and V is TRBV7-8; the match to TRBD1 covers 9 bases. The CDR3 contains 16 residues. J lost 4 bases, V lost 1 base, and 5 bases had no gene match. The germline CDR1 and CDR2 sequences are SGHVS and FQNEAQ.

The chain's CDR3 is CASTSDSGRWETQYF. The CDR3, as DNA: TGTGCCAGCACTTCCGATAGCGGGAGATGGGAGACCCAGTACTTC. The chain recombines TRBV6-5 with TRBJ2-5; 9 bases are shared with TRBD2. CDR1 and CDR2 (germline): MNHEY, SVGAGI. V was pared by 7 bases and J by 5 bases, with 11 bases of the junction left unmatched. The CDR3 contains 15 residues.

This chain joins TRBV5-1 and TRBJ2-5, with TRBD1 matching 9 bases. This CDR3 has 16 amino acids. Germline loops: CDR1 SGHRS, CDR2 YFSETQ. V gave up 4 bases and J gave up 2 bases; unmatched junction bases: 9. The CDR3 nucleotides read TGCGCCAGCAGCCCCAACCTAGGACAGGGGCAAGAGACCCAGTACTTC. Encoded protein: CASSPNLGQGQETQYF.

CDR3 bases: TGTGCCAGCAGCACCGGAGGGGCTAGCGGGGAGACCCAGTACTTC. Translation: CASSTGGASGETQYF. The rearrangement joins TRBV11-2 to TRBJ2-5; TRBD2 agrees at 8 bases. J gave up 5 bases and V 5 bases, and 10 bases lay outside the gene matches. The CDR3 covers 15 residues. CDR1 and CDR2 from the germline V gene are SGHAT and FQNNGV.

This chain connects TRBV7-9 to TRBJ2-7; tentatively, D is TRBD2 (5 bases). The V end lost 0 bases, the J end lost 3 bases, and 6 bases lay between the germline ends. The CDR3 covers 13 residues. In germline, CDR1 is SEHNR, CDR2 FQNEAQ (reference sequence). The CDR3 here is CASSLAGDYEQYF. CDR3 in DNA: TGTGCCAGCAGCTTAGCGGGAGACTACGAGCAGTACTTC.

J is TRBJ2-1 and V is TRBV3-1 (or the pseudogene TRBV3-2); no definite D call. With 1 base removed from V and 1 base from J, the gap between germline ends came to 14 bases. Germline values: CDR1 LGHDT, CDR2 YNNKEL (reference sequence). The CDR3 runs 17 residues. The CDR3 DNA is TGTGCCAGCAGCCAAGTCATTACTCACCGGTCCTACAATGAGCAGTTCTTC. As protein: CASSQVITHRSYNEQFF.

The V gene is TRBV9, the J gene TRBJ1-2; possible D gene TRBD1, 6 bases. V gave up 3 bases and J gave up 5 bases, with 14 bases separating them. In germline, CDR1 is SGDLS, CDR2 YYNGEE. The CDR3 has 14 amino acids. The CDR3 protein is CASSADRQRYGYTF. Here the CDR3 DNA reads TGTGCCAGCAGCGCCGACAGGCAGCGATATGGCTACACCTTC.

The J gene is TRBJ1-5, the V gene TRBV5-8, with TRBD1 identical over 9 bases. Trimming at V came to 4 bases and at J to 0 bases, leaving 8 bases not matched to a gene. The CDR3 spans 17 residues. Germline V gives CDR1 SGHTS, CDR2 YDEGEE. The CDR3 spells CASSPRDRDYSNQPQHF. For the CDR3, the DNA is TGTGCCAGCAGCCCCCGGGACAGGGATTATAGCAATCAGCCCCAGCATTTT.